This T cell receptor beta chain was retrieved from a study of blood T cell repertoires in COVID-19. The table came from immunoSEQ multiplex PCR; TCRdb's copy has only in-frame clones and leaves some out. The sample holds 150,000 to 180,000 clones, 70% to 90% seen once. V shed 1 base, J shed 5 bases, and the junction held 8 bases outside the gene matches. The CDR3 extends over 15 amino acids. CDR1 and CDR2 (germline): KGHSH, LQKENI. Source material: peripheral blood. This receptor was obtained from an older woman with COVID-19, enrolled during active disease. J is TRBJ2-7 and V is TRBV18, with 7 positions matching TRBD1. The CDR3 nucleotides read TGTGCCAGCTCACCACAGGGGGCTGTAAGGAACGAGCAGTACTTC. Translating it yields CASSPQGAVRNEQYF.